The source of this T cell receptor (beta chain) is a study of molecular identifiers for immune sequencing clone quantification (dated by TCRdb to 2017 to 2018). About the study as a whole: For a replicate experiment, RNA from roughly 21,000 or 96,000 naive CD8 T cells was divided into five aliquots, and four of the five aliquots were sequenced. The study was a methods study using CD8 T cells to benchmark molecular-identifier clustering-based TCR repertoire sequencing (MIDCIRS) and TCR RNA copy counting. Points the paper makes about the study in general: Without barcode sub-clustering, chimeric consensus sequences inflated TCR diversity; chimeras reached as high as 47%. The naive libraries included spiked-in Jurkat TCR RNA (around 9 copies' worth), and this RNA is not part of the donor repertoire. Highly expanded clone sizes could be underestimated because identical TCR molecules may share a barcode. In CMV-specific effector cells, clones with more than 20 RNA copies contained over 97% of molecules, whereas in naive cells such clones contained under 1% of molecules. Modeling estimated 3 to 3.5 recovered TCR RNA copies per cell, compared with approximately 10 by digital PCR, which implies roughly 30% capture efficiency. A single cell's worth of spiked-in Jurkat TCR RNA was reported detectable even among around 970,000 naive CD8 T cells.

V and J are truncated by 4 bases and 2 bases respectively, leaving an intervening sequence of 13 bases. The germline V gene provides CDR1 SGHDT and CDR2 YYEEEE. Taken from cysteine to phenylalanine, the CDR3 has 15 residues. Of all the DNA, just the CDR3 is kept, 45 bases in frame from base 1. The method behind the library was PCR. The instrument was an Illumina HiSeq 4000. Bulk TCR libraries were generated as previously described, with the TCR primers listed in Table S5 used. Total RNA was purified with the Qiagen AllPrep DNA/RNA kit. Before any analysis, reads coming from multiple sequencing runs of the same library were combined into one pool. The authors' pipeline ran thus. Reads were retained only if their TCR constant sequence matched exactly, and those retained reads were trimmed to 150 nt and grouped according to their 12-nt molecular barcodes. Reads in each barcode group were sub-clustered using a 15% Levenshtein threshold, and a quality-weighted consensus sequence was built for each RNA molecule. Non-functional sequences were excluded, and lower-count sequences lying one edit away from another sequence were also excluded. Based on a fit of two negative binomial distributions, barcode sub-clusters having less than 20% of the maximum read count were discarded. TCRdb ran its own pipeline on the public reads, namely fastp trimming at Q25 and MiXCR clone calling, and kept in-frame beta chains. One record per CDR3 amino acid sequence lists the most common genes and DNA. The V and J calls and clone size are TCRdb's, not the authors'. The sample profile shows 88,000 or so distinct CDR3 sequences; over 20% of them were found once. 1.1% of the sample is taken by the ten largest.

Libraries of naive CD8 T cells were built from approximately 20,000 to 980,000 sorted cells, with 10%, 30% or 50% of the purified RNA used. Naive CD8 T cells were FACS-sorted as CD8+CD4-CCR7+CD45RA+ on a BD FACSAria II into RLT Plus buffer. To test detection sensitivity, Jurkat RNA equal to some 11 TCR copies was added to samples of 20,000-1,000,000 naive CD8 T cells. CD8 T cells were enriched with RosetteSep CD8+ T Cell Enrichment Cocktail and Ficoll-Paque, followed by ACK red cell lysis. Many counts were recorded for this clonotype. There is no known antigen for this receptor. The record has no base qualities; no much larger clone is one base away.

Sequencing was performed on naive CD8+ T cells from blood, with Jurkat cell RNA spiked in. Sample cell subset or site, as interpreted from the label and publication: FACS-sorted CD8+CD4-CCR7+CD45RA+ naive T cells. The receptor was isolated from a human donor in good health. Some libraries in this study had Jurkat cell RNA spiked in. The chain employs TRBV5-6 and TRBJ1-5; no D gene is confidently identified. The CDR3 region: CASSDHGPGNQPQHF. Read as DNA, the sequence is TGTGCCAGCAGCGATCATGGCCCTGGCAATCAGCCCCAGCATTTT.